This T cell receptor (beta chain) was sequenced in a study of blood T cell repertoires in COVID-19. Study-wide context: Italy, Spain and the United States were the sources of the convalescent and acute COVID-19 samples. In each case, the material was cDNA or gDNA derived from T cells, B-cell-depleted T cells, or PBMCs.

Participants' reported clinical history set cohort assignment. Only in-frame clones appear in the TCRdb table, and some are missing; sequencing was by immunoSEQ multiplex PCR. Of hundreds of thousands of clones listed, about 90% are singletons. Input material: PBMCs or T cells enriched from blood (not recorded which). The TCR sequence derives from a woman aged 18-35 years with acute COVID-19.

CDR3 in DNA: TGTGCCAGCAGTCCCCACAGGACCCCCTACGAGCAGTACTTC. Its translation is CASSPHRTPYEQYF. This sequence joins TRBV28 and TRBJ2-7, with a possible D match to TRBD1 (5 bases). The CDR3 sequence is 14 residues long. From germline, CDR1 is MDHEN and CDR2 SYDVKM. Trimming removed 5 bases from V and 2 bases from J, with 13 bases in between.